This passage covers 3 T cell receptor beta chains from one sample sequenced in a study of control samples from healthy donors and cancer patients. The protocol was immunoSEQ multiplex PCR, while the TCRdb copy is restricted to in-frame clones and leaves out a portion. The sample lists around 170,000 clones, around 87% occurring once. Sequencing was carried out using blood. These receptors were taken from a woman aged 45 to 65 in good health.

This chain links TRBV5-1 with TRBJ2-1, with a weak D call TRBD1 (6 bases). CDR1 is SGHRS, CDR2 YFSETQ, per germline. CDR3 length: 14 amino acids. The V end was cut by 4 bases, the J end by 2 bases, with 10 bases between. CDR3 protein: CASSPQGPYNEQFF. CDR3 bases: TGCGCCAGCAGCCCACAGGGTCCCTACAATGAGCAGTTCTTC.

The chain joins TRBV4-2 to TRBJ2-1, with D perhaps TRBD2 (6 bases). Germline V gene lookup returns CDR1 LGHNA and CDR2 YNFKEQ. V lost 3 bases and J 2 bases, leaving 14 bases between the germline ends. The CDR3 loop spans 16 amino acids. The CDR3 here is CASSHAVAAPYNEQFF. The CDR3 DNA reads as TGTGCCAGCAGCCATGCCGTAGCGGCTCCCTACAATGAGCAGTTCTTC.

V and J are TRBV6-6 and TRBJ1-1, with no clear D. Germline assignment: CDR1 MNHNY and CDR2 SVGAGI (reference sequence). Deletions cut 0 bases from V and 4 bases from J, with 12 bases between. This CDR3 is 15 amino acids long. DNA for the CDR3: TGTGCCAGCAGTTACTCGGGAGGGTATGGCACTGAAGCTTTCTTT. It translates to CASSYSGGYGTEAFF.